This TCR beta chain emerged from a study of CD8 T cells in ankylosing spondylitis. V lost 5 bases and J lost 8; bases outside the gene matches: 11. Germline assignment: CDR1 MNHNS and CDR2 SASEGT. CDR3 size: 14 residues. Study findings and constraints: Reportedly, matched ankylosing spondylitis synovial fluid was significantly enriched for disease-linked clones.

TCRdb processed the 5' RACE reads anew with MiXCR; each CDR3 protein has one entry. The table includes approximately 240,000 distinct CDR3 sequences, 10% to 13% detected once. A word on this clonotype: The antigen remains unidentified.

V and J are TRBV6-1 and TRBJ2-7; 8 positions match TRBD1. The sequencing input was blood, either unsorted or a sorted T cell fraction (not recorded which). This receptor was obtained from a male donor with ankylosing spondylitis or in good health (not recorded which). The CDR3 DNA reads TGTGCCAGCAGTCCGCCCGGGACAGGTGGTAAGCAGTACTTC. Encoded protein: CASSPPGTGGKQYF.